A single T cell receptor (beta chain) is shown here with its context. This entry belongs to a study of CD8+CD57+ T cells in acquired aplastic anemia. Previously, flow cytometry had revealed CD8+CD57+ cell expansion in the patients chosen for sequencing. Genomic DNA constituted the template upon which TCR beta VDJ and CDR3 profiling was performed. TCRdb re-called the reads with MiXCR, one entry per CDR3 protein. The top ten hold 0.82% of the sample, which has around 500,000 distinct CDR3 sequences, approximately 33% seen once. The TCR comes from a human donor with aplastic anemia. Material for sequencing was sorted CD4+, CD8+, or CD8+CD57+ T cells (not recorded which) from PBMCs.

CDR3 in DNA: TGTGCCAGCAGCCGATCCAAGAACACTGAAGCTTTCTTT. Encoded protein: CASSRSKNTEAFF. The chain recombines TRBV6-1 with TRBJ1-1; no reliable D call. Per the germline V gene, CDR1 is MNHNS and CDR2 is SASEGT. CDR3 length equals 13 residues. V dropped 6 bases and J dropped 1 base, with 9 bases sitting between them.